These 32 T cell receptor beta chains originate from one sample sequenced in a study of blood T cell repertoires in COVID-19. TCRdb's table, derived via immunoSEQ multiplex PCR, lists solely in-frame clones and lacks some. This table has hundreds of thousands of clones, over 75% appearing once. The sample was peripheral blood. All receptors derive from a human donor in a cohort sampled during active COVID-19.

Details on this clone: One end of the junction does not line up with germline, which may come from a read error. Written as DNA, the CDR3 is TGTGCCAGTAGTATTTCACAGTTCTCCTCCGAGCAGTACTTC. Translated, it gives CASSISQFSSEQYF. The chain carries TRBV19 and TRBJ2-7; D uncertain. This CDR3 is built from 14 residues. From germline, CDR1 is LNHDA and CDR2 SQIVND (reference sequence).

V gene TRBV7-9 combines with J gene TRBJ1-2; D remains ambiguous. V shed 1 base and J shed 6 bases, with 6 bases lying between them. CDR3 length: 12 residues. Germline lookup yields CDR1 SEHNR and CDR2 FQNEAQ (reference sequence). In nucleotides, the CDR3 is TGTGCCAGCAGCTTAGGGAGGGATGGCTACACCTTC. Translated, it gives CASSLGRDGYTF.

The J gene is TRBJ1-5, the V gene TRBV19; possibly TRBD1 for D (5 bases). V was cut by 8 bases and J by 2 bases, with 13 bases left in between. CDR1 and CDR2 (germline): LNHDA, SQIVND (reference sequence). CDR3 length: 14 residues. The CDR3 protein is CASAQGQGNQPQHF. The CDR3 coding sequence is TGTGCCAGTGCTCAGGGCCAGGGCAATCAGCCCCAGCATTTT.

The CDR3 region is CANRKGLAGKETQYF. CDR3 nucleotide sequence: TGTGCCAACCGCAAGGGACTAGCGGGAAAAGAGACCCAGTACTTC. The chain couples TRBV11-1 to TRBJ2-5, with 13 positions matching TRBD2. The CDR3 has 15 amino acids. Germline V gives CDR1 SGHAT, CDR2 FQDESV (reference sequence). With 10 bases clipped from V and 3 bases from J, the junction kept 8 bases outside the gene matches.

The gene calls are TRBV2 and TRBJ1-1, with a tentative D call TRBD1 (6 bases). This CDR3 is 12 amino acids long. The germline V and J ends were trimmed by 4 bases and 8 bases, with 11 bases remaining between them. Germline CDR1 reads SNHLY; CDR2 reads FYNNEI. CDR3 amino acids: CASSGQAREAFF. Here the CDR3 DNA reads TGTGCCAGCAGTGGACAGGCGAGAGAAGCTTTCTTT.

The rearrangement links TRBV7-2 to TRBJ1-6; TRBD1 aligns across 7 bases. The CDR3 is 14 residues long. The V gene's germline CDR1 is SGHTA and CDR2 FQGNSA. The ends lost 1 base at V and 8 bases at J; junction bases unmatched: 2. Here the CDR3 reads CASSLEGAYSPLHF. The CDR3 bases are TGTGCCAGCAGCTTAGAGGGGGCGTATTCACCCCTCCACTTT.

For this clone: Mismatch with germline at one junction end may stem from a read error. The V and J genes are TRBV6-5 and TRBJ2-7, with D perhaps TRBD1 (6 bases). This CDR3 is built from 13 residues. Germline V gene sequence: CDR1 MNHEY, CDR2 SVGAGI. CDR3 protein: CASSQQGSSEQYF. The DNA for the CDR3 is TGTGCCAGCAGTCAACAGGGATCCTCCGAGCAGTACTTC.

This clone came up once. CDR3 DNA sequence: TGTGCCAGCAGCGGGAACAGGGTCTCCTCTGGAAACACCATATATTTT. Translation gives CASSGNRVSSGNTIYF. The chain carries TRBV9 and TRBJ1-3, with a possible D match to TRBD1 (6 bases). This CDR3 is built from 16 residues. Germline loops: CDR1 SGDLS, CDR2 YYNGEE. The V end was cut by 3 bases, the J end by 0 bases, with 13 bases between.

The V gene is TRBV2, the J gene TRBJ2-7; weak D call: TRBD2 (5 bases). The germline CDR1 and CDR2 sequences are SNHLY and FYNNEI. The CDR3 totals 15 residues. The V end lost 0 bases, the J end lost 13 bases, and 22 bases lay between the germline ends. The CDR3 reads CASSEAKYGLPGFYF. CDR3 coding DNA: TGTGCCAGCAGTGAAGCGAAATATGGCTTACCGGGATTTTACTTC.

This clone has a single count. V usage is TRBV4-1 and J usage is TRBJ1-1, with TRBD1 as a possible D gene (5 bases). The CDR3 is made up of 17 amino acids. V was clipped by 3 bases and J by 7 bases, with 24 bases between them. CDR1 and CDR2 from the germline V gene are MGHRA and YSYEKL. The CDR3 DNA follows: TGCGCCAGCAGCCAGGTAAACCTGGGACTGGTGGAAGGTGAAGCTTTCTTT. Translation: CASSQVNLGLVEGEAFF.

The chain is built from TRBV7-2 and TRBJ1-6; TRBD1 matches at 9 bases. The CDR3 runs to 14 residues. Germline V gene lookup returns CDR1 SGHTA and CDR2 FQGNSA. V was clipped by 6 bases and J by 8 bases; unmatched bases: 5. CDR3 DNA sequence: TGTGCCAGCAGTCCGGGACAGGGTTATTCACCCCTCCACTTT. Residues: CASSPGQGYSPLHF.

The CDR3 DNA reads TGTGCCAGCAGCGTAGGGACTAGCGGGAGAGGGTGGGAAGAGACCCAGTACTTC. It is translated as CASSVGTSGRGWEETQYF. The chain carries TRBV9 and TRBJ2-5; 13 nucleotides agree with TRBD2. Germline V lookup: CDR1 SGDLS, CDR2 YYNGEE. Trimming cost V 0 bases and J 3 bases; bases outside gene matches: 8. This CDR3 spans 18 amino acids.

The V gene is TRBV6-5, the J gene TRBJ2-7; D remains unclear. V lost 7 bases and J lost 4, with 8 bases in between. Looked up from germline, CDR1 is MNHEY and CDR2 is SVGAGI. The CDR3 consists of 11 residues. This chain's CDR3 is CASIGSYEQYF. In DNA form, the CDR3 reads TGTGCCAGCATTGGCAGTTACGAGCAGTACTTC.

The J gene is TRBJ2-7, the V gene TRBV5-1, with 8 bases fitting TRBD1. J lost 3 bases, V lost 4 bases, and 9 bases had no gene match. CDR1 and CDR2 (germline): SGHRS, YFSETQ. This CDR3 contains 15 residues. The CDR3, as DNA: TGCGCCAGCAGCATGAACCGGGACAGGTTCTACGAGCAGTACTTC. This gives the protein CASSMNRDRFYEQYF.

CDR3 amino acids: CSASSGSRDQPQHF. CDR3 DNA: TGCAGTGCTAGTTCAGGGTCTCGAGATCAGCCCCAGCATTTT. The V gene is TRBV20-1, the J gene TRBJ1-5, with D tentatively TRBD1 (5 bases). V was cut by 3 bases and J by 5 bases, with 14 bases left in between. The CDR3 loop spans 14 amino acids. The germline V gene encodes CDR1 DFQATT and CDR2 SNEGSKA (reference sequence).

The chain joins TRBV4-2 to TRBJ2-7; tentative D call: TRBD2 (6 bases). Between the trimmed V and J ends, which lost 0 bases and 2 bases, there was a span of 11 bases. In germline, CDR1 is LGHNA, CDR2 YNFKEQ. This CDR3 region has 15 residues. The CDR3 protein is CASSQEHAGTYEQYF. The CDR3 DNA sequence: TGTGCCAGCAGCCAAGAACATGCGGGGACCTACGAGCAGTACTTC.

Regarding this clone: At the DNA level, this CDR3 is encoded by other sequences in the same sample as well. The chain has TRBV6-5 and TRBJ1-5; 7 nucleotides agree with TRBD1. Germline V gene sequence: CDR1 MNHEY, CDR2 SVGAGI. The CDR3 consists of 14 residues. V shed 0 bases, J shed 6 bases, and the junction held 2 bases outside the gene matches. The CDR3 nucleotides read TGTGCCAGCAGTTACTCGACAGGGATTCAGCCCCAGCATTTT. It translates to CASSYSTGIQPQHF.

The V and J genes are TRBV6-5 and TRBJ2-7; 10 bases fit TRBD1. V gave up 8 bases and J gave up 5 bases; unmatched junction bases: 6. The germline V gene encodes CDR1 MNHEY and CDR2 SVGAGI. The CDR3 length is 13 residues. CDR3 in amino acids: CASPGTGVHEQYF. DNA of the CDR3: TGTGCCAGCCCCGGGACAGGGGTACACGAGCAGTACTTC.

In this sample, this clone turned up many times. The genes are TRBV14 and TRBJ2-7; D is perhaps TRBD1 (5 bases). The CDR3 sequence is 14 residues long. V dropped 1 base and J dropped 4 bases, with 11 bases sitting between them. CDR1 and CDR2 from the germline V gene are SGHDN and FVKESK. This CDR3 is CASSQGNRLYEQYF. The CDR3 region has the DNA TGTGCCAGCAGCCAAGGCAACAGGCTTTACGAGCAGTACTTC.

In its sample, this clone was seen a few times. This chain links TRBV7-9 with TRBJ1-2, with 9 bases aligning to TRBD1. The V gene's germline CDR1 is SEHNR and CDR2 FQNEAQ (reference sequence). The CDR3 has 15 amino acids. The ends lost 4 bases at V and 6 bases at J; junction bases unmatched: 9. The DNA for the CDR3 is TGTGCCAGCAGCTCTAAAACAGGGGGCGGCGATGGCTACACCTTC. This translates into CASSSKTGGGDGYTF.

This clone has more than one count but fewer than ten. The rearrangement uses TRBV27 and TRBJ2-7, with a tentative D call TRBD1 (6 bases). The ends were cut back, 5 bases at V and 4 bases at J, with 9 bases in the middle. The germline V gene encodes CDR1 MNHEY and CDR2 SMNVEV (reference sequence). The CDR3 contains 12 residues. CDR3 DNA sequence: TGTGCCAGCAGTACCACAGGGTACGAGCAGTACTTC. Translating gives CASSTTGYEQYF.

The V and J genes are TRBV7-2 and TRBJ1-3, with 9 bases identical to TRBD1. CDR1 is SGHTA and CDR2 is FQGNSA in the germline V gene. The V segment lost 5 bases and the J segment 4 bases; nucleotides outside the gene matches: 9. The CDR3 is 16 residues long. The CDR3 DNA reads TGTGCCAGCAGCCCGCGGACAGGGGCTGTCGGAAACACCATATATTTT. Its translation: CASSPRTGAVGNTIYF.

This chain links TRBV4-1 with TRBJ1-3; TRBD1 matches 8 bases. This CDR3 has 16 residues. From germline, CDR1 is MGHRA and CDR2 YSYEKL. The J segment lost 0 bases and the V segment lost 1 base, leaving 2 bases of the junction unmatched. Written as DNA, the CDR3 is TGCGCCAGCAGCCAAGTTACAGGGGGCTCTGGAAACACCATATATTTT. Its translation is CASSQVTGGSGNTIYF.

This chain's CDR3 is CASSGGRWGTSYEQYF. Here the CDR3 DNA reads TGTGCCAGCAGCGGGGGGCGATGGGGGACATCCTACGAGCAGTACTTC. The chain has TRBV9 and TRBJ2-7, with D perhaps TRBD1 (6 bases). Germline V gene data show CDR1 as SGDLS and CDR2 as YYNGEE. V was clipped by 3 bases and J by 1 base, with 17 bases between them. This CDR3 has 16 amino acids.

The chain uses TRBV29-1 and TRBJ1-1; the D gene is possibly TRBD1 (5 bases). This CDR3 comprises 12 residues. The ends were cut back, 3 bases at V and 10 bases at J, with 15 bases in the middle. Germline V gene sequence: CDR1 SQVTM, CDR2 ANQGSEA. The CDR3 DNA is TGCAGCGTTGATGGGGTCAACCAGGGAGCTTTCTTT. Protein product: CSVDGVNQGAFF.

The chain combines TRBV5-1 with TRBJ2-5, with 11 bases lining up with TRBD2. V lost 3 bases to trimming and J lost 4 bases; unmatched junction nucleotides: 5. In germline, CDR1 is SGHRS, CDR2 YFSETQ. The CDR3 sequence is 15 residues long. The DNA for the CDR3 is TGCGCCAGCAGCTACGTTAGCGGGGGGGGAGAGACCCAGTACTTC. Translation: CASSYVSGGGETQYF.

CDR3: CASSLGLRSYEQYF. In DNA, the CDR3 is TGTGCCAGCAGTTTGGGACTCCGCTCCTACGAGCAGTACTTC. The J gene is TRBJ2-7, the V gene TRBV28; a weak D match, TRBD2 (6 bases). The CDR3 consists of 14 residues. The V gene's germline CDR1 is MDHEN and CDR2 SYDVKM. V was trimmed by 3 bases and J by 0 bases, leaving 9 bases between them.

The chain uses TRBV6-5 and TRBJ1-1, with D uncertain. CDR1 is MNHEY and CDR2 is SVGAGI in the germline V gene. Trimming left V 8 bases short and J 2 bases short, with 15 bases between. This CDR3 region has 14 residues. CDR3 DNA: TGTGCCAGCGTTTTAGGCGGTGGTAACACTGAAGCTTTCTTT. Its translation is CASVLGGGNTEAFF.

The chain uses TRBV5-6 and TRBJ1-2, with no clear D. Germline V gene sequence: CDR1 SGHDT, CDR2 YYEEEE. This CDR3 region has 16 residues. V lost 0 bases and J lost 5, with 17 bases in between. DNA of the CDR3: TGTGCCAGCAGCTTGGCCGGGAGGGAATTTGGGTATGGCTACACCTTC. Amino acid sequence: CASSLAGREFGYGYTF.

This clone was found once. This sequence joins TRBV7-2 and TRBJ2-7, with TRBD1 matching 7 bases. Trimming at V came to 5 bases and at J to 3 bases, leaving 10 bases not matched to a gene. Germline CDR1 is SGHTA and CDR2 is FQGNSA. The CDR3 is 15 amino acids. This chain's CDR3 is CASSPSTGNNYEQYF. CDR3 bases: TGTGCCAGCAGCCCGTCGACAGGGAATAACTACGAGCAGTACTTC.

This chain joins TRBV10-3 and TRBJ1-2, with TRBD1 matching over 7 bases. Germline CDR1 ENHRY, CDR2 SYGVKD. V dropped 6 bases and J dropped 8; count of bases not matched to a gene: 6. CDR3 size: 12 residues. This CDR3 reads CAISSGQPGYTF. The CDR3 DNA follows: TGTGCCATCAGCTCGGGACAGCCAGGCTACACCTTC.

This clone was seen just once. The gene calls are TRBV27 and TRBJ2-7; 9 nucleotides line up with TRBD2. The CDR3 consists of 16 residues. Germline V CDR1 and CDR2: MNHEY, SMNVEV (reference sequence). The J segment lost 4 bases and the V segment lost 4 bases, leaving 11 bases of the junction unmatched. CDR3 amino acids: CASSSLAGLELYEQYF. As DNA, the CDR3 is TGTGCCAGCAGTTCCCTAGCGGGACTAGAACTATACGAGCAGTACTTC.